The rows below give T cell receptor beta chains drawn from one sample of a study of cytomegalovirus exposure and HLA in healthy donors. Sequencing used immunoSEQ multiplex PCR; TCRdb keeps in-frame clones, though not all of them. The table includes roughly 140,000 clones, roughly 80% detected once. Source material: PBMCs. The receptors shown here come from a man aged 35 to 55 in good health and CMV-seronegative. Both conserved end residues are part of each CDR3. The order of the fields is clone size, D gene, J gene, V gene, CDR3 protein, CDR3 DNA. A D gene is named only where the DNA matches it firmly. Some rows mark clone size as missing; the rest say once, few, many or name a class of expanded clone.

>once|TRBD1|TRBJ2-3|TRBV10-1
CASSPRTGDPTDTQYF
TGCGCCAGCAGCCCTAGGACAGGGGACCCCACAGATACGCAGTATTTT
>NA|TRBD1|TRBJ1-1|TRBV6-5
CASSTQGADTEAFF
TGTGCCAGCAGTACCCAGGGGGCGGACACTGAAGCTTTCTTT
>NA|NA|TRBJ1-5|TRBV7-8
CASNGATRNQPQHF
TGTGCCAGTAACGGCGCCACGAGGAATCAGCCCCAGCATTTT
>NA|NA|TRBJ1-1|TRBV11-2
CASCLAGTLNTEAFF
TGTGCCAGCTGTCTCGCCGGGACTTTGAACACTGAAGCTTTCTTT
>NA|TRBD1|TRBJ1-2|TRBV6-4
CASSDLRTGSNYGYTF
TGTGCCAGCAGTGACTTGAGGACAGGGTCAAACTATGGCTACACCTTC
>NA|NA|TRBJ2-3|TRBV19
CASRTIAGTDTQYF
TGTGCCAGTAGGACTATAGCGGGCACAGATACGCAGTATTTT
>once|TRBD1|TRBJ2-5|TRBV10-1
CASRTGGETQYF
TGCGCCAGCAGGACAGGGGGAGAGACCCAGTACTTC
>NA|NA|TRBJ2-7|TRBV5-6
CASSKGAGKNEQYF
TGTGCCAGCAGCAAGGGCGCGGGGAAGAACGAGCAGTACTTC
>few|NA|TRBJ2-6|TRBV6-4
CASRSSGANVLTF
TGTGCCAGCAGAAGCTCCGGGGCCAACGTCCTGACTTTC
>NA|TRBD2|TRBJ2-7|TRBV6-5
CASSPVAGRLYEQYF
TGTGCCAGCAGTCCCGTAGCGGGGAGACTTTACGAGCAGTACTTC
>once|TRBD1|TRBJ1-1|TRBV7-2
CASSPNRGIWTEAFF
TGTGCCAGCAGCCCAAACAGGGGAATATGGACTGAAGCTTTCTTT
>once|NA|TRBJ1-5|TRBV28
CASSRSQGNQPQHF
TGTGCCAGCAGCCGATCCCAGGGGAATCAGCCCCAGCATTTT
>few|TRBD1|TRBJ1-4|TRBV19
CASSAGTGGVRTNEKLFF
TGTGCCAGTAGTGCAGGGACAGGGGGCGTCCGGACTAATGAAAAACTGTTTTTT
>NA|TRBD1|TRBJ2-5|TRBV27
CASSEGQGPETQYF
TGTGCCAGCAGTGAAGGACAGGGCCCAGAGACCCAGTACTTC
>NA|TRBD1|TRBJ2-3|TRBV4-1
CASSQAGTGETDTQYF
TGCGCCAGCAGCCAAGCAGGAACAGGGGAGACAGATACGCAGTATTTT
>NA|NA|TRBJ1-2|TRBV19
CASSIVGGEWGYTF
TGTGCCAGTAGTATAGTTGGGGGCGAGTGGGGCTACACCTTC
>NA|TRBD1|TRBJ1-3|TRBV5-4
CASRPGQDSGNTIYF
TGTGCCAGCAGGCCGGGACAGGACTCTGGAAACACCATATATTTT
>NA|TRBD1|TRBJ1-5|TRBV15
CATSRDQGTGRGNQPQHF
TGTGCCACCAGCAGAGATCAAGGGACAGGGAGAGGTAATCAGCCCCAGCATTTT
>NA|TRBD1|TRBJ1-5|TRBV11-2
CASSLGDRGLDQPQHF
TGTGCCAGCAGCTTAGGGGACAGGGGGCTCGATCAGCCCCAGCATTTT
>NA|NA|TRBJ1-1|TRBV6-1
CASRGQSRGEAFF
TGTGCCAGCAGAGGACAGAGCCGGGGTGAAGCTTTCTTT
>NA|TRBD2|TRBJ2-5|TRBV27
CASQRAGGRETQYF
TGTGCCAGCCAACGGGCGGGGGGGCGGGAGACCCAGTACTTC
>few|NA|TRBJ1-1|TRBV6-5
CASSYSPGENTEAFF
TGTGCCAGCAGTTACTCTCCGGGGGAGAACACTGAAGCTTTCTTT
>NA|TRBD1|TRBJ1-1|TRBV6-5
CASSYGDRMNTEAFF
TGTGCCAGCAGTTACGGGGACAGGATGAACACTGAAGCTTTCTTT
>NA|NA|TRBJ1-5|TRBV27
CASSLFGQSREPQHF
TGTGCCAGCAGTTTGTTCGGACAGAGCAGGGAGCCCCAGCATTTT
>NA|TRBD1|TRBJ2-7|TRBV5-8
CASSFRQGKYEQYF
TGTGCCAGCAGCTTCCGACAGGGAAAATACGAGCAGTACTTC
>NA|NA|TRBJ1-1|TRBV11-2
CASSLSLTGNTEAFF
TGTGCCAGCAGCTTATCGCTCACGGGGAACACTGAAGCTTTCTTT
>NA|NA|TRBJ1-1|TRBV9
CASSVGEGWGNTEAFF
TGTGCCAGCAGCGTAGGGGAGGGATGGGGGAACACTGAAGCTTTCTTT
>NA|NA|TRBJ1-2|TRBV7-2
CASSLVRGYGYTF
TGTGCCAGCAGCTTAGTGCGGGGATATGGCTACACCTTC
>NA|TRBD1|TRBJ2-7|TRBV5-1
CASSLQGLVQYF
TGCGCCAGCAGCTTACAGGGGTTAGTGCAGTACTTC